What follows describes a single T cell receptor (beta chain). The antigen is not known. Time point in this sample: blood from clinic visit 5 months post-surgery; TSC patient then seizure free. The sequenced cases were selected for having the highest brain T cell transcript signatures. At least one anti-epileptic drug was given before surgery. This CDR3 has 16 amino acids. From germline, CDR1 is MRHNA and CDR2 SNTAGT. V gave up 5 bases and J gave up 0 bases, with 15 bases separating them. This sample is part of a study of brain T cells in children with intractable seizures. Notes on the study in general: Patients' HCMV serostatus was unknown; virus specificity rests on CDR3 similarity alone.

The method was immunoSEQ multiplex PCR; TCRdb's version includes in-frame clones alone and lacks a portion of them. Found here are 340,000 or so clones, 93% of them singletons; the top ten hold 4.5% to 7%. Sequencing used peripheral blood, obtained 4 to 5 months after surgery. This sequence was found in a boy under two years old with tuberous sclerosis and intractable seizures. J is TRBJ2-3 and V is TRBV6-4; D is undetermined. CDR3 amino acids: CASSSRPTTSTDTQYF. Written as DNA, the CDR3 is TGTGCCAGCAGTTCCCGGCCCACAACAAGCACAGATACGCAGTATTTT.